This TCR beta chain was obtained from a study of T-cell reconstitution after alpha-beta-depleted transplantation in children (dated by TCRdb to about 2016). A note on the overall study: Using TCR repertoire profiling, the study followed T-cell immune reconstitution in a quantitative way in children after TCRalphabeta/CD19-depleted allogeneic hematopoietic cell transplantation.

The CDR3 starts with the cysteine, ends with the phenylalanine, and has 17 residues. The entry retains the CDR3 DNA only, 51 bases that are in frame from base 1. The germline ends are 11 bases apart after V is trimmed by 0 bases and J by 0 bases. CDR1 and CDR2, looked up from the germline V gene, are SGHDN and FVKESK. The method behind the library was PCR. Sequenced using an Illumina HiSeq 2500. Molecular barcoding was employed in the preparation of TCR libraries, with unique molecular identifiers being used to normalize TCRbeta repertoire quantification. Using fastp trimming at Q25 and MiXCR clonotype assembly, TCRdb reanalyzed the public sequencing data and kept in-frame beta chains. CDR3 protein duplicates are merged, each entry listing the most common genes and DNA. For this sample there are about 360,000 distinct CDR3 sequences; about 14% appear just once. The ten most abundant clones make up 4% to 5.5% of the sample.

This clonotype has a handful of counts. There is no known antigen for this receptor. Base qualities were left out, and no much larger clone turns up one base away. The starting material was PBMCs, obtained from the stem cell graft. This receptor was obtained from a human donor who donated a stem cell graft to a child with Fanconi anemia. This receptor chain uses TRBV14 and TRBJ2-2; the D gene assignment is ambiguous. CDR3 reads: CASSQDHIETNTGELFF. The DNA sequence reads TGTGCCAGCAGCCAAGATCATATAGAAACGAACACCGGGGAGCTGTTTTTT.